The 14 T cell receptor beta chains below come from one sample, sequenced in a study of control samples from healthy donors and cancer patients. The assay was immunoSEQ multiplex PCR, and TCRdb's table has in-frame clones only and misses some. The data show more than 150,000 clones, with over 85% seen just once and approximately 2.5% held by the top ten. The sample consisted of blood. All receptors derive from a man between 50 and 59 years old in good health.

The J gene is TRBJ2-2, the V gene TRBV5-1; the D is unclear. The CDR3 contains 13 residues. The germline V gene encodes CDR1 SGHRS and CDR2 YFSETQ. V lost 0 bases and J lost 5, with 5 bases in between. As DNA, the CDR3 is TGCGCCAGCAGCTTGGCAACGACCGGGGAGCTGTTTTTT. This encodes CASSLATTGELFF.

The CDR3 DNA reads TGTGCCATCAGCCTGATTAGCGGGCACGAGCAGTACTTC. Its translation is CAISLISGHEQYF. The rearrangement uses TRBV10-3 and TRBJ2-7; 7 bases align to TRBD2. Germline assignment: CDR1 ENHRY and CDR2 SYGVKD. Unmatched junction bases numbered 7, after V lost 6 bases and J lost 5 bases. CDR3 size: 13 residues.

J is TRBJ2-1 and V is TRBV9; maybe TRBD2 (5 bases). Germline lookup yields CDR1 SGDLS and CDR2 YYNGEE. The CDR3 covers 16 residues. Trimming stripped 4 bases from V and 0 bases from J, with 14 bases between. The CDR3 spells CASSTEVWGSYNEQFF. The CDR3 bases are TGTGCCAGCAGCACGGAGGTATGGGGCTCCTACAATGAGCAGTTCTTC.

The J gene is TRBJ2-7, the V gene TRBV11-2, with 8 bases aligning to TRBD1. The CDR3 contains 14 residues. CDR1 SGHAT and CDR2 FQNNGV come from the germline V gene. Unmatched junction bases numbered 9, after V lost 5 bases and J lost 6 bases. CDR3 protein: CASSPQGAATEQYF. The CDR3 DNA reads as TGTGCCAGCAGCCCTCAGGGGGCGGCGACCGAGCAGTACTTC.

The V gene is TRBV6-1, the J gene TRBJ1-2; D uncertain. Germline CDR1 reads MNHNS; CDR2 reads SASEGT. The V end was cut by 3 bases, the J end by 1 base, with 6 bases between. The length of the CDR3 is 13 residues. CDR3 bases: TGTGCCAGCAGTGAGACACGTAACTATGGCTACACCTTC. Translation gives CASSETRNYGYTF.

V and J are TRBV3-1 (or the pseudogene TRBV3-2) and TRBJ2-2; TRBD2 matches at 10 bases. Unmatched junction bases numbered 10, after V lost 3 bases and J lost 6 bases. The CDR3 loop spans 17 amino acids. Germline CDR1 is LGHDT and CDR2 is YNNKEL (reference sequence). The CDR3 nucleotides are TGTGCCAGCAGCCAGGGTGGGCTAGCGGGAGATGCCGGGGAGCTGTTTTTT. It specifies CASSQGGLAGDAGELFF.

The rearrangement joins TRBV5-5 to TRBJ2-7; TRBD1 is a possible D gene (6 bases). V was cut by 1 base and J by 2 bases, with 10 bases left in between. Germline CDR1 and CDR2: SGHKS and YYEKEE (reference sequence). This CDR3 has 14 residues. In DNA, the CDR3 is TGTGCCAGCAGCTTGACAGGGTCCGCCTACGAGCAGTACTTC. Its protein is CASSLTGSAYEQYF.

The chain joins TRBV19 to TRBJ2-1; unclear D gene. V gave up 3 bases and J gave up 9 bases, with 15 bases separating them. CDR1 is LNHDA and CDR2 is SQIVND in the germline V gene (reference sequence). This CDR3 is 14 amino acids long. CDR3 loop: CASSIHRNSGEQFF. For the CDR3, the DNA is TGTGCCAGTAGTATTCATCGGAATTCCGGTGAGCAGTTCTTC.

The genes are TRBV7-8 and TRBJ2-7, with a weak D call TRBD1 (5 bases). Trimming took off 4 bases at V and 4 bases at J, with 20 bases between the two ends. The CDR3 runs to 16 residues. The germline CDR1 and CDR2 sequences are SGHVS and FQNEAQ. The CDR3 loop is CASSSMSQGLIYEQYF. The CDR3, as DNA: TGTGCCAGCAGCTCCATGTCGCAGGGTCTCATTTACGAGCAGTACTTC.

V usage is TRBV11-3 and J usage is TRBJ2-1; 7 positions agree with TRBD1. CDR3 length equals 13 residues. Per the germline V gene, CDR1 is SGHNT and CDR2 is YENEEA. Losses at the gene ends were 2 bases for V and 8 bases for J; bases not matched to a gene: 3. As DNA, the CDR3 is TGTGCCAGCAGCTTATATCAGGGGGATGAGCAGTTCTTC. This sequence encodes CASSLYQGDEQFF. The full variable domain, in which reference TRBV11-3 and TRBJ2-1 provide the parts outside the CDR3, is EAGVVQSPRYKIIEKKQPVAFWCNPISGHNTLYWYLQNLGQGPELLIRYENEEAVDDSQLPKDRFSAERLKGVDSTLKIQPAELGDSAVYLCASSLYQGDEQFFGPGTRLTVL.

The chain links TRBV19 to TRBJ1-2; 11 bases agree with TRBD1. The CDR3 loop spans 14 amino acids. The V gene's germline CDR1 is LNHDA and CDR2 SQIVND (reference sequence). V shed 4 bases and J 2 bases; nucleotides not matched to a gene: 0. The CDR3 nucleotides are TGTGCCAGTAGTAGGACAGGGGGCAACTATGGCTACACCTTC. Translated, it gives CASSRTGGNYGYTF.

The chain has TRBV19 and TRBJ2-1, with 16 bases that match TRBD2. Trimming cost V 6 bases and J 12 bases; bases outside gene matches: 17. The CDR3 runs 18 residues. Germline lookup yields CDR1 LNHDA and CDR2 SQIVND (reference sequence). This CDR3 reads CASRDRATAGLAGGRQFF. The CDR3 DNA reads as TGTGCCAGTAGGGACAGGGCGACGGCGGGACTAGCGGGAGGGCGGCAGTTCTTC.

The chain is built from TRBV27 and TRBJ1-1; 8 nucleotides align to TRBD1. This CDR3 is 19 amino acids long. The V gene end was trimmed by 0 bases and the J gene end by 4 bases; junction bases not matched to a gene: 16. Germline lookup yields CDR1 MNHEY and CDR2 SMNVEV (reference sequence). In nucleotides, the CDR3 is TGTGCCAGCAGTTTATCGCGAGGGACAGGTCTAGCGGGCGTCACTGAAGCTTTCTTT. It is translated as CASSLSRGTGLAGVTEAFF.

The chain couples TRBV7-2 to TRBJ2-1, with D uncertain. Germline loops: CDR1 SGHTA, CDR2 FQGNSA. The V end was cut by 2 bases, the J end by 2 bases, with 10 bases between. The length of the CDR3 is 15 residues. The CDR3 coding sequence is TGTGCCAGCAGCTTACCGGGCTCCACCTACAATGAGCAGTTCTTC. It encodes CASSLPGSTYNEQFF. Combining the CDR3 with reference TRBV7-2 and TRBJ2-1 gives the whole variable domain GAGVSQSPSNKVTEKGKDVELRCDPISGHTALYWYRQSLGQGLEFLIYFQGNSAPDKSGLPSDRFSAERTGGSVSTLTIQRTQQEDSAVYLCASSLPGSTYNEQFFGPGTRLTVL.